The sequence of this T cell receptor (beta chain) was determined in a study of tumor-infiltrating lymphocytes in oesophageal squamous cell carcinoma. A single record per CDR3 protein comes from TCRdb applying MiXCR to the PCR reads. The table shows about 14,000 distinct CDR3 sequences, with approximately 48% occurring only once. The length of the CDR3 is 15 residues. Germline values: CDR1 MDHEN, CDR2 SYDVKM. V lost 6 bases and J lost 4, with 16 bases in between. This sequence was found in a male donor with esophageal squamous cell carcinoma. Sequences were obtained from blood. The rearrangement links TRBV28 to TRBJ2-1; TRBD1 is a possible D gene (6 bases). Here the CDR3 reads CASSRLGTLYNEQFF. The CDR3 bases are TGTGCCAGCAGCCGTCTCGGGACACTTTACAATGAGCAGTTCTTC.